Listed below are T cell receptor beta chains from one sample, sequenced in a study of molecular identifiers for immune sequencing clone quantification. MiXCR, applied by TCRdb to the PCR reads, yields one record per CDR3 protein. The table shows around 65,000 distinct CDR3 sequences, with approximately 17% occurring only once. The sequenced sample was naive CD8+ T cells from blood, with Jurkat cell RNA spiked in. These receptors came from a human donor in good health. Some libraries in this study had Jurkat cell RNA spiked in. Each CDR3 is given with its conserved first and last residue. The order of the fields is V gene, clone size, D gene, J gene, CDR3 DNA, CDR3 protein. The D gene is left open where the match is weak. Clone sizes are given selectively: once, few, many, or a class where the clone is expanded.

TRBV7-8	few	TRBD2	TRBJ2-2	TGTGCCAGCAGCTTAGTGACGGGGGGCGGGGAGCTGTTTTTT	CASSLVTGGGELFF
TRBV19	few	TRBD2	TRBJ2-1	TGTGCCAGTAGGCCCCCCAAAAGCGGGAGCTCCTACAATGAGCAGTTCTTC	CASRPPKSGSSYNEQFF
TRBV5-1	many	TRBD1	TRBJ1-1	TGCGCCAGCAGCCCCGGGACAGGGGGCGGGAATGAAGCTTTCTTT	CASSPGTGGGNEAFF
TRBV5-3	few	NA	TRBJ2-2	TGTGCCAGCAGCTCCGGACCGGGGGGCGGGGAGCCGTTTTTT	CASSSGPGGGEPFF
TRBV7-9	many	NA	TRBJ2-7	TGTGCCAGCAGCTTAGAATACAGGGACTACGAGCAGTACTTC	CASSLEYRDYEQYF
TRBV27	many	NA	TRBJ2-2	TGTGCCAGCAGTTTATTCTTGGCTAGCACCGGGGAGCTGTTTTTT	CASSLFLASTGELFF
TRBV5-6	many	NA	TRBJ1-4	TGTGCCAGCAGCTTGAGGGAAAAACTGTTTTTT	CASSLREKLFF
TRBV11-2	many	TRBD2	TRBJ2-3	TGTGCCAGCGGCTTGGGGACTAGCGGGAAGGATACGCAGTATTTT	CASGLGTSGKDTQYF
TRBV29-1	many	NA	TRBJ2-7	TGCAGCGTTGCTTTCATCGGGAGAGGGTACGAGCAGTACTTC	CSVAFIGRGYEQYF
TRBV7-2	many	NA	TRBJ1-5	TGTGCCAGCAGCTTAGGCAGTAATAGCAATCAGCCCCAGCATTTT	CASSLGSNSNQPQHF
TRBV27	few	NA	TRBJ2-2	TGTGCCAGCAGGCGCGGGACAGTGGAATCGAACACCGGGGAGCTGTTTTTT	CASRRGTVESNTGELFF
TRBV10-3	many	TRBD2	TRBJ2-3	TGTGCCATCAGTGAGGGTAGCGGGATTAGCACAGATACGCAGTATTTT	CAISEGSGISTDTQYF
TRBV29-1	many	NA	TRBJ2-5	TGCAGCGTTGTTGATAGCAGAAAAGAGACCCAGTACTTC	CSVVDSRKETQYF
TRBV7-9	once	NA	TRBJ2-1	TGTGCCAGCAGATTGGAGGGGGGCTTTGACAATGAGCAGTTCTTC	CASRLEGGFDNEQFF
TRBV7-9	few	TRBD2	TRBJ2-1	TGTGCCAGCAGCCCCACTAGCGGGAGGGCCGCCAATGAGCAGTTCTTC	CASSPTSGRAANEQFF
TRBV29-1	many	TRBD2	TRBJ2-3	TGCAGCGCCGGGGGGGGGGGAATTAGCACAGATACGCAGTATTTT	CSAGGGGISTDTQYF
TRBV7-9	NA	TRBD2	TRBJ2-1	TGTGCCAGCAGCTTCCCCCCTGGGACTAGCGGGAGGAATGAGCAGTTCTTC	CASSFPPGTSGRNEQFF
TRBV6-5	many	NA	TRBJ2-1	TGTGCCAGCAGTTACGGGGGCATTTTAGGTGAGCAGTTCTTC	CASSYGGILGEQFF
TRBV9	few	NA	TRBJ1-2	TGTGCCAGCAGCCCAGGTGCGCGAGTACCTAACTATGGCTACACCTTC	CASSPGARVPNYGYTF
TRBV11-2	many	NA	TRBJ2-7	TGTGCCAGCAGTGAGGGGGGGCACCCGTACGAGCAGTACTTC	CASSEGGHPYEQYF
TRBV29-1	medium-sized	NA	TRBJ2-3	TGCAGCGTTGAAAGTGCCCGGGAGACGACAGATACGCAGTATTTT	CSVESARETTDTQYF
TRBV6-2/TRBV6-3	many	TRBD2	TRBJ2-7	TGTGCCAGCAGGGGACTAGCGGGAGAGACCTACGAGCAGTACTTC	CASRGLAGETYEQYF
TRBV27	NA	TRBD2	TRBJ2-7	TGTGCCAGCAGTAATAGCGGGAACGCCTACGAGCAGTACTTC	CASSNSGNAYEQYF
TRBV27	NA	TRBD2	TRBJ2-1	TGTGCCAGCAGTTGGAGTAGCGGGGAACACTACAATGAGCAGTTCTTC	CASSWSSGEHYNEQFF
TRBV7-2	many	NA	TRBJ2-3	TGTGCCAGCAGCTACTTAGCGGACCTAACAGATACGCAGTATTTT	CASSYLADLTDTQYF
TRBV24-1	NA	TRBD2	TRBJ2-1	TGTGCCACCAGTGATTTAAGCGGGAGCCCTTACAATGAGCAGTTCTTC	CATSDLSGSPYNEQFF
TRBV27	many	NA	TRBJ2-3	TGTGCCAGCAGTTTCTACGAAGGACTGCGGGGCACAGATACGCAGTATTTT	CASSFYEGLRGTDTQYF
TRBV18	NA	NA	TRBJ2-5	TGTGCCAGCACCCCTGAGGGGGGGATTGCGGAGACCCAGTACTTC	CASTPEGGIAETQYF
TRBV3-1	many	TRBD2	TRBJ2-3	TGTGCCAGCAGCCAAGGGGAAGCGGGAAATACGCAGTATTTT	CASSQGEAGNTQYF
TRBV4-1	medium-sized	NA	TRBJ1-1	TGCGCCAGCAGCCAAGCGGCGCTGAACACTGAAGCTTTCTTT	CASSQAALNTEAFF
TRBV12-5	few	NA	TRBJ2-1	TGTGCTAGTGGTTTGACCCCTAACAATGAGCAGTTCTTC	CASGLTPNNEQFF
TRBV4-1	many	NA	TRBJ1-3	TGCGCCAGCAGCCCTTGGGCGGGGGCTGGAAACACCATATATTTT	CASSPWAGAGNTIYF
TRBV11-2	NA	TRBD1	TRBJ1-4	TGTGCCAGCGGCTTTTCCGGGACAGGGGACGAAGGGGCCATTTTT	CASGFSGTGDEGAIF
TRBV3-1	many	NA	TRBJ1-4	TGTGCCAGCAGCCTTGAGGGGAATCCTAATGAAAAACTGTTTTTT	CASSLEGNPNEKLFF
TRBV27	many	TRBD1	TRBJ2-1	TGTGCCAGCACCCGAGGGACAGGGGGCAATGAGCAGTTCTTC	CASTRGTGGNEQFF
TRBV7-2	many	NA	TRBJ2-1	TGTGCCAGCAGCTCGCGGGACCCCTCTCTTTTTACCTACAATGAGCAGTTCTTC	CASSSRDPSLFTYNEQFF
TRBV7-9	many	NA	TRBJ1-1	TGTGCCCTCTCCGACACCTTGAACACTGAAGCTTTCTTT	CALSDTLNTEAFF
TRBV12-3/TRBV12-4	NA	TRBD2	TRBJ2-7	TGTGCCAGCAGGACTAGCGGAGCCCCGGGGGCCTACGAGCAGTACTTC	CASRTSGAPGAYEQYF
TRBV18	many	TRBD1	TRBJ1-5	TGTGCCAGCTCACGAGAACCGGGACAGATCCATCAGCCCCAGCATTTT	CASSREPGQIHQPQHF
TRBV28	many	NA	TRBJ1-1	TGTGCCAGCAGTTCCCCTTGGTTGGAGGTGAACACTGAAGCTTTCTTT	CASSSPWLEVNTEAFF
TRBV29-1	NA	NA	TRBJ2-5	TGCAGCGTTGAAGGGGCAGGGTGGGAAGAGACCCAGTACTTC	CSVEGAGWEETQYF
TRBV4-1	NA	TRBD2	TRBJ2-1	TGCGCCAGCAGCCAAGAGATACTAGCGGGAGAAGATGAGCAGTTCTTC	CASSQEILAGEDEQFF
TRBV7-6	many	TRBD2	TRBJ2-3	TGTGCCAGCAGCTTAGATCTGGAGGGGTCTAGCGGGTGCTCTTTT	CASSLDLEGSSGCSF
TRBV4-3	many	TRBD2	TRBJ2-3	TGCGCCAGCAGCCAAGTAACTAGCGGGAGCCCTGGAGATACGCAGTATTTT	CASSQVTSGSPGDTQYF
TRBV9	NA	NA	TRBJ1-2	TGTGCCAGCACCGGAGGGGCGTACGACAAAAACTATGGCTACACCTTC	CASTGGAYDKNYGYTF
TRBV7-6	NA	NA	TRBJ2-1	TGTGCCAGCAGCCCGATCAATGAGCAGTTCTTC	CASSPINEQFF
TRBV7-8	many	NA	TRBJ2-5	TGTGCCAGCAGCTTACTCGCGGGGCTCCAAGAGACCCAGTACTTC	CASSLLAGLQETQYF
TRBV3-1	many	TRBD1	TRBJ2-5	TGTGCCAGCAGCCCGACAGGGGGTTTAAAGGAGACCCAGTACTTC	CASSPTGGLKETQYF
TRBV7-2	many	TRBD1	TRBJ2-3	TGTGCCAGCAGCTACCGGGACAGGACCACAGATACGCAGTATTTT	CASSYRDRTTDTQYF
TRBV4-3	few	TRBD2	TRBJ2-1	TGCGCCAGCGGCCAATATTTCCTAGCGGGAGATTCCTACAATGAGCAGTTCTTC	CASGQYFLAGDSYNEQFF
TRBV12-3/TRBV12-4	many	NA	TRBJ2-1	TGTGCCAGCAGTTTAAATGAGCAGTTCTTC	CASSLNEQFF
TRBV6-5	many	NA	TRBJ2-5	TGTGCCAGCAGTTCCTCTCTTAGACAAGAGACCCAGTACTTC	CASSSSLRQETQYF
TRBV7-8	many	NA	TRBJ2-5	TGTGCCAGCTCCCCTAAAGCGAGGGAGTTGGGAGAGACCCAGTACTTC	CASSPKARELGETQYF
TRBV28	many	TRBD1	TRBJ2-7	TGTGCCAGCGCTGACAGGGTTGGGTCCTACGAGCAGTACTTC	CASADRVGSYEQYF
TRBV12-3/TRBV12-4	many	NA	TRBJ1-1	TGTGCCAGCAGTTTCGGCAGGGGAGCTTTCTTT	CASSFGRGAFF